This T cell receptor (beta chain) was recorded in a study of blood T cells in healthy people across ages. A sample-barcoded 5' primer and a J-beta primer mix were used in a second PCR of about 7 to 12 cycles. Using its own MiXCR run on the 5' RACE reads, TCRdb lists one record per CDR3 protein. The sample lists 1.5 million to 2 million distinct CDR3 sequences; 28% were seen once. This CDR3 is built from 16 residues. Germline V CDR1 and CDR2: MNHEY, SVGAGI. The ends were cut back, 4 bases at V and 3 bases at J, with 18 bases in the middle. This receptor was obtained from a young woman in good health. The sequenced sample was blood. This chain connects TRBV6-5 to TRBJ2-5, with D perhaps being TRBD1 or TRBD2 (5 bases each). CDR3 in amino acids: CASSSLRGPREETQYF. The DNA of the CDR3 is TGTGCCAGCAGTTCCCTTAGGGGACCAAGGGAAGAGACCCAGTACTTC.